The 16 T cell receptor beta chains reported below all come from one sample, sequenced in a study of cytomegalovirus exposure and HLA in healthy donors. Vbeta (60) and Jbeta (13) primers were used in the PCR. Assay: immunoSEQ multiplex PCR; the TCRdb copy retains only in-frame clones and omits some. The data contain a few hundred thousand clones, over 90% of them singletons. Sequencing was carried out using PBMCs. All receptors come from a girl aged 2 to 9 in good health and CMV-seronegative.

The chain carries TRBV15 and TRBJ2-2; TRBD2 aligns across 10 bases. The CDR3 contains 15 residues. Per germline, CDR1 LNHNV and CDR2 YYDKDF (reference sequence). With V trimmed by 4 bases and J by 6 bases, 5 bases remained unmatched. CDR3 loop: CATSTERGGPGELFF. The CDR3 DNA sequence: TGTGCCACCAGCACCGAGCGGGGGGGCCCCGGGGAGCTGTTTTTT.

The V gene is TRBV4-2, the J gene TRBJ2-5; weak D call: TRBD2 (6 bases). The CDR3 is made up of 17 amino acids. Trimming pared 4 bases from V and 3 bases from J, leaving 21 bases between. CDR1 and CDR2 from the germline V gene are LGHNA and YNFKEQ. In DNA, the CDR3 is TGTGCCAGCAGCCTCGGAGGAGGCGGGGAAAATGAAGAGACCCAGTACTTC. Its translation is CASSLGGGGENEETQYF.

This clone appeared a single time. This rearrangement joins TRBV6-1 to TRBJ1-4; D unclear. V lost 6 bases and J lost 7, with 15 bases in between. Germline lookup yields CDR1 MNHNS and CDR2 SASEGT. The CDR3 is 14 amino acids. Here the CDR3 DNA reads TGTGCCAGCAGCGAAAGCCCCAATAGTGAAAAACTGTTTTTT. This encodes CASSESPNSEKLFF.

This chain connects TRBV7-2 to TRBJ2-7; D might be TRBD2 (6 bases). Germline assignment: CDR1 SGHTA and CDR2 FQGNSA. V was trimmed by 5 bases and J by 11 bases, leaving 19 bases between them. The CDR3 runs to 13 residues. The CDR3 nucleotides are TGTGCCAGCAGCCCCTACCCCGTGGGACTGGAGTACTTC. Translation gives CASSPYPVGLEYF.

The chain combines TRBV29-1 with TRBJ2-3, with 7 nucleotides matching TRBD1. V shed 5 bases, J shed 1 base, and the junction held 6 bases outside the gene matches. The CDR3 is 14 amino acids. Germline values: CDR1 SQVTM, CDR2 ANQGSEA. The CDR3 protein is CSVQQGSGTDTQYF. DNA of the CDR3: TGCAGCGTTCAACAGGGGTCCGGCACAGATACGCAGTATTTT.

This clone was recorded only once. The gene calls are TRBV29-1 and TRBJ1-2; TRBD1 is a possible D gene (5 bases). The CDR3 covers 11 residues. Trimming left V 7 bases short and J 4 bases short, with 10 bases between. CDR1 is SQVTM and CDR2 is ANQGSEA in the germline V gene. CDR3 in DNA: TGCAGCGCACAGACAGTCTATGGCTACACCTTC. It is translated as CSAQTVYGYTF. The entire variable domain, with the rest obtained from reference TRBV29-1 and TRBJ1-2, is as follows: SAVISQKPSRDICQRGTSLTIQCQVDSQVTMMFWYRQQPGQSLTLIATANQGSEATYESGFVIDKFPISRPNLTFSTLTVSNMSPEDSSIYLCSAQTVYGYTFGSGTRLTVV.

The chain uses TRBV6-5 and TRBJ2-2, with D maybe TRBD1 (6 bases). V lost 2 bases and J 6 bases, leaving 7 bases between the germline ends. The CDR3 is made up of 13 amino acids. Looked up from germline, CDR1 is MNHEY and CDR2 is SVGAGI. The CDR3 sequence: CASSYEGAGELFF. The CDR3 DNA follows: TGTGCCAGCAGTTACGAGGGGGCCGGGGAGCTGTTTTTT.

The rearrangement links TRBV7-6 to TRBJ2-5; D unresolved. The CDR3 runs 11 residues. Deletions cut 5 bases from V and 4 bases from J, with 5 bases between. CDR1 and CDR2 (germline): SGHVS, FNYEAQ. CDR3 amino acids: CASSPGETQYF. The CDR3 DNA reads as TGTGCCAGCAGCCCCGGAGAGACCCAGTACTTC.

The chain carries TRBV5-6 and TRBJ2-5, with D unresolved. The J call may be incorrect, as the DNA end agrees better with TRBJ2-7. This CDR3 comprises 13 residues. Germline-derived CDR1 and CDR2 are SGHDT and YYEEEE. The DNA for the CDR3 is TGTGCCAGCAGCCCTACAGATTCCTACGAGCAGTACTTC. Translation: CASSPTDSYEQYF.

This sequence joins TRBV5-6 and TRBJ1-1, with 8 bases that match TRBD1. Trimming cost V 0 bases and J 5 bases; bases outside gene matches: 6. Per the germline V gene, CDR1 is SGHDT and CDR2 is YYEEEE. The CDR3 runs 15 residues. The CDR3 here is CASSLGTGFVTEAFF. The DNA of the CDR3 is TGTGCCAGCAGCTTGGGGACAGGGTTCGTGACTGAAGCTTTCTTT.

Comments on this clone: Relative to the germline gene, one junction end is altered; a read error may explain this. As DNA, the CDR3 is TGTTCCAGCAGCTCACCGACAACACGAGAACTCACCGGGGAGCTGTTTTTT. Translating it yields CSSSSPTTRELTGELFF. This sequence joins TRBV7-9 and TRBJ2-2; D not certain. This CDR3 is built from 17 residues. Germline CDR1 SEHNR, CDR2 FQNEAQ (reference sequence).

This clone has a single count. The chain links TRBV13 to TRBJ2-2, with 8 positions matching TRBD1. This CDR3 spans 15 amino acids. V was clipped by 5 bases and J by 3 bases; unmatched bases: 5. Germline-derived CDR1 and CDR2 are PRHDT and FYEKMQ (reference sequence). CDR3 protein: CASSTGQGYTGELFF. The CDR3, as DNA: TGTGCCAGCAGCACCGGACAGGGTTACACCGGGGAGCTGTTTTTT.

This rearrangement joins TRBV20-1 to TRBJ2-1, with 14 positions matching TRBD2. Germline CDR1 is DFQATT and CDR2 is SNEGSKA (reference sequence). The CDR3 is 11 residues long. After removal of 5 bases from V and 12 bases from J, the junction contained 0 bases not matched to a gene. This CDR3 reads CSAGLAGGQFF. The CDR3 DNA follows: TGCAGTGCTGGACTAGCGGGGGGGCAGTTCTTC.

The CDR3 here is CASSLDSGTDTQYF. In nucleotides, the CDR3 is TGTGCCAGCAGCTTGGATTCGGGCACAGATACGCAGTATTTT. This sequence joins TRBV5-5 and TRBJ2-3; D is undetermined. The CDR3 extends over 14 amino acids. CDR1 and CDR2 (germline): SGHKS, YYEKEE (reference sequence). Deletions cut 0 bases from V and 1 base from J, with 6 bases between. Combining the CDR3 with reference TRBV5-5 and TRBJ2-3 gives the whole variable domain DAGVTQSPTHLIKTRGQQVTLRCSPISGHKSVSWYQQVLGQGPQFIFQYYEKEERGRGNFPDRFSARQFPNYSSELNVNALLLGDSALYLCASSLDSGTDTQYFGPGTRLTVL.

This chain joins TRBV19 and TRBJ1-1; D remains unclear. The germline CDR1 and CDR2 sequences are LNHDA and SQIVND (reference sequence). This CDR3 contains 15 residues. Trimming took 2 bases from V and 4 from J, leaving 14 bases between them. The CDR3 bases are TGTGCCAGTAGTATATTGGTGGGCGCGGGCACTGAAGCTTTCTTT. Protein product: CASSILVGAGTEAFF.

The CDR3 region has the DNA TGTGCCAGCAGTTACTCATCGGGGGCTAATGAAAAACTGTTTTTT. Residues: CASSYSSGANEKLFF. The V call is TRBV6-5, the J call TRBJ1-4; D is possibly TRBD1 (5 bases). The CDR3 has 15 amino acids. Germline CDR1 and CDR2: MNHEY and SVGAGI. V lost 0 bases and J lost 3, with 8 bases in between.